These 15 T cell receptor beta chains were all obtained from the same sample, sequenced in a study of OX40 agonist ivuxolimab in advanced cancers. The protocol was immunoSEQ multiplex PCR, while the TCRdb copy is restricted to in-frame clones and leaves out a portion. The sample lists around 64,000 clones; approximately 82% were seen once. Material: CD4+ or CD8+ T cells sorted from blood, obtained in a trial of the OX40 agonist ivuxolimab. The receptors come from an adult with an advanced solid tumor such as melanoma, head and neck, liver or kidney cancer.

Notes on this clone: At one end the junction does not follow the germline gene, possibly because of a read error. The chain is built from TRBV29-1 and TRBJ2-1; the match to TRBD2 covers 10 bases. The CDR3 spans 11 residues. CDR1 is SQVTM and CDR2 is ANQGSEA in the germline V gene. The CDR3 sequence is CSVSGGARWVF. DNA of the CDR3: TGCAGCGTGAGCGGGGGGGCCCGGTGGGTCTTC.

In this sample, this clone turned up a few times. The chain links TRBV7-8 to TRBJ2-3; D remains ambiguous. Between the trimmed V and J ends, which lost 5 bases and 6 bases, there was a span of 9 bases. The CDR3 extends over 12 amino acids. In germline, CDR1 is SGHVS, CDR2 FQNEAQ. The CDR3 DNA reads as TGTGCCAGCAGCCCTACAACGGATACGCAGTATTTT. It encodes CASSPTTDTQYF.

This clone was observed once. The chain combines TRBV4-3 with TRBJ2-2; D is uncertain. V was pared by 4 bases and J by 5 bases, with 17 bases between. Germline CDR1 LGHNA, CDR2 YSLEER. The CDR3 runs to 16 residues. The CDR3 protein is CASSPETMVWTGELFF. In DNA, the CDR3 is TGCGCCAGCAGCCCCGAGACGATGGTATGGACCGGGGAGCTGTTTTTT.

This chain connects TRBV2 to TRBJ1-1; D perhaps matches TRBD1 (6 bases). The CDR3 is 15 amino acids. V was trimmed by 4 bases and J by 0 bases, leaving 12 bases between them. CDR1 SNHLY and CDR2 FYNNEI come from the germline V gene. The CDR3 loop is CASSVGGPLNTEAFF. CDR3 bases: TGTGCCAGCAGTGTGGGGGGCCCCCTGAACACTGAAGCTTTCTTT.

CDR3 in amino acids: CATTRGFSGNTIYF. DNA for the CDR3: TGTGCCACGACCAGGGGTTTTTCTGGAAACACCATATATTTT. The chain couples TRBV19 to TRBJ1-3, with a possible D match to TRBD1 (6 bases). Trimming took off 10 bases at V and 1 base at J, with 14 bases between the two ends. The CDR3 loop spans 14 amino acids. Germline-derived CDR1 and CDR2 are LNHDA and SQIVND (reference sequence).

The chain combines TRBV11-3 with TRBJ2-6; D may be TRBD1 (7 bases). The CDR3 has 18 residues. Per germline, CDR1 SGHNT and CDR2 YENEEA. Trimming left V 0 bases short and J 2 bases short, with 14 bases between. CDR3 region: CASSLDQGGTAGANVLTF. The CDR3 coding sequence is TGTGCCAGCAGCTTAGATCAAGGGGGGACAGCTGGGGCCAACGTCCTGACTTTC.

V gene TRBV10-3 combines with J gene TRBJ2-7, with D tentatively TRBD1 (6 bases). V lost 4 bases and J lost 3, with 10 bases in between. This CDR3 is 13 amino acids long. Germline CDR1 ENHRY, CDR2 SYGVKD. The DNA for the CDR3 is TGTGCCATCAGTGGGGGCAGGGGCTACGAGCAGTACTTC. Its translation is CAISGGRGYEQYF.

The table lists this clone with a few counts. The chain recombines TRBV18 with TRBJ1-2; D ambiguous. Trimming pared 2 bases from V and 0 bases from J, leaving 4 bases between. The V gene's germline CDR1 is KGHSH and CDR2 LQKENI. The CDR3 sequence is 13 residues long. The chain's CDR3 is CASSPGANYGYTF. The CDR3 DNA reads TGTGCCAGCTCACCAGGGGCTAACTATGGCTACACCTTC.

A single count supports this clone. The chain uses TRBV7-3 and TRBJ1-2; 9 bases are shared with TRBD1. The V gene end was trimmed by 3 bases and the J gene end by 6 bases; junction bases not matched to a gene: 2. Germline V gene data show CDR1 as SGHTA and CDR2 as FQGTGA. This CDR3 spans 13 amino acids. CDR3 region: CASSLGQGNGYTF. DNA for the CDR3: TGTGCCAGCAGCTTGGGACAGGGTAATGGCTACACCTTC.

A remark on this clone: The identical CDR3 is also encoded by other nucleotide sequences in the sample. The chain carries TRBV19 and TRBJ2-7; no firm D call. Trimming pared 5 bases from V and 6 bases from J, leaving 20 bases between. CDR1 and CDR2 from the germline V gene are LNHDA and SQIVND (reference sequence). The CDR3 is 15 amino acids. CDR3 coding DNA: TGTGCCAGTAGTTCGGTCCAAGGGTCTTCGGGCGAGCAGTACTTC. Translated, it gives CASSSVQGSSGEQYF. Together with reference TRBV19 and TRBJ2-7, the CDR3 gives the full variable domain: DGGITQSPKYLFRKEGQNVTLSCEQNLNHDAMYWYRQDPGQGLRLIYYSQIVNDFQKGDIAEGYSVSREKKESFPLTVTSAQKNPTAFYLCASSSVQGSSGEQYFGPGTRLTVT.

This rearrangement joins TRBV4-1 to TRBJ2-3, with 8 nucleotides matching TRBD1. CDR3 length: 17 amino acids. Trimming cost V 3 bases and J 2 bases; bases outside gene matches: 10. Germline-derived CDR1 and CDR2 are MGHRA and YSYEKL. The CDR3 nucleotides read TGCGCCAGCAGCCAGGATTTCCAGGGGGCCCTCACAGATACGCAGTATTTT. It specifies CASSQDFQGALTDTQYF.

The chain carries TRBV5-1 and TRBJ1-2; D remains ambiguous. Germline loops: CDR1 SGHRS, CDR2 YFSETQ. The ends were cut back, 0 bases at V and 6 bases at J, with 15 bases in the middle. The CDR3 covers 15 residues. The CDR3 DNA reads TGCGCCAGCAGCTTGGAAAGTCCAGGCCGTGATGGCTACACCTTC. Protein sequence: CASSLESPGRDGYTF.

CDR3 nucleotides: TGTGCCAGCAGCACGGACAGGGCGGACTATGGCTACACCTTC. Protein: CASSTDRADYGYTF. This sequence joins TRBV7-9 and TRBJ1-2; TRBD1 aligns across 8 bases. Germline-derived CDR1 and CDR2 are SEHNR and FQNEAQ (reference sequence). Losses at the gene ends were 5 bases for V and 3 bases for J; bases not matched to a gene: 5. CDR3 length equals 14 residues.

V gene TRBV6-6 combines with J gene TRBJ1-4; 7 bases are shared with TRBD1. CDR1 MNHNY and CDR2 SVGAGI come from the germline V gene (reference sequence). After removal of 0 bases from V and 8 bases from J, the junction contained 3 bases not matched to a gene. The CDR3 is 14 residues long. In DNA form, the CDR3 reads TGTGCCAGCAGTTACTCAGCGGGACAGGAAAAACTGTTTTTT. It codes for CASSYSAGQEKLFF.

V usage is TRBV27 and J usage is TRBJ2-7, with 12 bases fitting TRBD2. The CDR3 spans 16 residues. In germline, CDR1 is MNHEY, CDR2 SMNVEV (reference sequence). With V trimmed by 7 bases and J by 6 bases, 13 bases remained unmatched. The CDR3 loop reads CASTTAGTSGLFEQYF. CDR3 in DNA: TGTGCCAGCACCACGGCCGGGACTAGCGGGCTTTTCGAGCAGTACTTC.